The text below deals with one T cell receptor beta chain. Here immunoSEQ multiplex PCR was the method, and the copy in TCRdb shows in-frame clones only, minus some. This sample carries around 90,000 clones, more than 70% of them seen once, and the ten largest clones take 2.1%. The record originates from a study of control samples from healthy donors and cancer patients. Germline CDR1 MNHEY, CDR2 SVGEGT. V was trimmed by 0 bases and J by 0 bases, leaving 13 bases between them. There are 17 residues in the CDR3. What was sequenced was blood. The source of this sequence is a middle-aged woman in good health. V and J are TRBV6-2 or TRBV6-3 and TRBJ2-3; D could derive from TRBD1 or TRBD2 (5 bases each). The chain's CDR3 is CASSYSKGTDSTDTQYF. CDR3 nucleotides: TGTGCCAGCAGTTACTCGAAGGGGACGGATAGCACAGATACGCAGTATTTT.